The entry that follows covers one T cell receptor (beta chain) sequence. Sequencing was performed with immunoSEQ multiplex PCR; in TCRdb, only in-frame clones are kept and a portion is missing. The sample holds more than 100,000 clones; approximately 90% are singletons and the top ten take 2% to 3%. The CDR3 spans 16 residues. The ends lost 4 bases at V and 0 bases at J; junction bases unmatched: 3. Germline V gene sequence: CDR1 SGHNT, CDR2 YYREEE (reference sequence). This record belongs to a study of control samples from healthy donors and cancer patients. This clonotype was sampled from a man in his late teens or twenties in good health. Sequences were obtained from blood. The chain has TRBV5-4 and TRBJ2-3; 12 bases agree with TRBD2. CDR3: CASSTGTSGSTDTQYF. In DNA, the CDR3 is TGTGCCAGCAGCACCGGGACTAGCGGGAGCACAGATACGCAGTATTTT.